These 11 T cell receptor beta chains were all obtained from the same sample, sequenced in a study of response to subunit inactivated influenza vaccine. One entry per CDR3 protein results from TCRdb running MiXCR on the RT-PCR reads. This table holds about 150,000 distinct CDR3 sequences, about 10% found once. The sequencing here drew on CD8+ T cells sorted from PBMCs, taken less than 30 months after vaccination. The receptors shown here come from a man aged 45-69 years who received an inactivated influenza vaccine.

The CDR3 sequence is CASSESSGNNEQFF. CDR3 coding DNA: TGTGCCAGCAGTGAATCTAGCGGAAACAATGAGCAGTTCTTC. J is TRBJ2-1 and V is TRBV2, with TRBD2 matching over 7 bases. This CDR3 is 14 amino acids long. Germline assignment: CDR1 SNHLY and CDR2 FYNNEI. The junction had 3 bases not matched to a gene; V was cut back by 2 bases and J by 5 bases.

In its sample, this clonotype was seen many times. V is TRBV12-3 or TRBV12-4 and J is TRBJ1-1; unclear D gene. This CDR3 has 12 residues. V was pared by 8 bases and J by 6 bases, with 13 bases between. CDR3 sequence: CASSPGSAEAFF. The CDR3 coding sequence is TGTGCCAGCTCCCCGGGGTCTGCTGAAGCTTTCTTT.

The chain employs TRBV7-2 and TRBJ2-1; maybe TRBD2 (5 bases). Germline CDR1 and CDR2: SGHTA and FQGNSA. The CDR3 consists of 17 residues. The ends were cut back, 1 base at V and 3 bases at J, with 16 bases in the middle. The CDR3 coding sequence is TGTGCCAGCAGCTTAGTAGCGTCAGCCGGGTACTACAATGAGCAGTTCTTC. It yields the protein CASSLVASAGYYNEQFF.

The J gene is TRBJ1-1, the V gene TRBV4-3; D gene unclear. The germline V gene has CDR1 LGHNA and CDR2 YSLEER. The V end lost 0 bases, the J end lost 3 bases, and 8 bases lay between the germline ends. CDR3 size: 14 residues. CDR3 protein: CASSQDPQYTEAFF. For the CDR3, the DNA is TGCGCCAGCAGCCAAGATCCCCAGTACACTGAAGCTTTCTTT.

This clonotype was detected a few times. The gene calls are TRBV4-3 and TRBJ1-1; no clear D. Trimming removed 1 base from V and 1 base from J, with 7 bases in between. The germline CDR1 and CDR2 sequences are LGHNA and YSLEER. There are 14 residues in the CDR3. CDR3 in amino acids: CASSQVSQNTEAFF. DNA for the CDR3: TGCGCCAGCAGCCAAGTTTCACAGAACACTGAAGCTTTCTTT.

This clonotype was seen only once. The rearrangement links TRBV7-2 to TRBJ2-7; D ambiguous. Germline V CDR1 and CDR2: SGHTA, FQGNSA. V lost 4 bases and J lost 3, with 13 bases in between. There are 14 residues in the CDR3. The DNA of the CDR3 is TGTGCCAGCAGCTGGGCCCGGTATGGCTACGAGCAGTACTTC. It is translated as CASSWARYGYEQYF.

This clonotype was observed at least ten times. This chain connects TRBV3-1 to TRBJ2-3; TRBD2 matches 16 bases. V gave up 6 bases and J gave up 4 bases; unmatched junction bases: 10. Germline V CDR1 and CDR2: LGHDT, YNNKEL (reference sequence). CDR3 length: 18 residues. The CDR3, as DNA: TGTGCCAGCAGACACTCCCGGGGGACTAGCGGGGGGGCAGATACGCAGTATTTT. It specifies CASRHSRGTSGGADTQYF.

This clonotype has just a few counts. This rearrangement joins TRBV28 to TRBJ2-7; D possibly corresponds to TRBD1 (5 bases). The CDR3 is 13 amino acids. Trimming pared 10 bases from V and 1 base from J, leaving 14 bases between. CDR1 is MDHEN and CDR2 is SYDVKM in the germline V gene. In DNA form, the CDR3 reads TGTGCCATCGACAGTCCCCCTTCCTACGAGCAGTACTTC. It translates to CAIDSPPSYEQYF.

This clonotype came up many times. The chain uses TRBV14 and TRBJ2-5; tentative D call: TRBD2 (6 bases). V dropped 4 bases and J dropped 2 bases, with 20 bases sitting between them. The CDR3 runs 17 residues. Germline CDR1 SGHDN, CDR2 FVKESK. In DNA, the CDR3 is TGTGCCAGCAGCCCCAAGGTTATATGGAGGGGTCAAGAGACCCAGTACTTC. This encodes CASSPKVIWRGQETQYF.

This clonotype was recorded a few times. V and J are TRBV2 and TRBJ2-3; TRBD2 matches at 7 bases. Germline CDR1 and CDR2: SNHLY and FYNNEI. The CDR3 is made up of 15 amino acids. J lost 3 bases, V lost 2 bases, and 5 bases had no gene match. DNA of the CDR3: TGTGCCAGCAGTGAACGCGGGAGCGGAACAGATACGCAGTATTTT. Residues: CASSERGSGTDTQYF. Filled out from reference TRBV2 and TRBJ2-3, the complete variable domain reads EPEVTQTPSHQVTQMGQEVILRCVPISNHLYFYWYRQILGQKVEFLVSFYNNEISEKSEIFDDQFSVERPDGSNFTLKIRSTKLEDSAMYFCASSERGSGTDTQYFGPGTRLTVL.

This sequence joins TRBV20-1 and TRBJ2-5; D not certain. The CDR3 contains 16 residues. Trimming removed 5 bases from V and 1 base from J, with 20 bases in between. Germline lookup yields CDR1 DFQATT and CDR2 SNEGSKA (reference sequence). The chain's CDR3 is CSAWISWLGIQETQYF. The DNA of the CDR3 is TGCAGTGCTTGGATATCCTGGCTCGGCATCCAAGAGACCCAGTACTTC.